This T cell receptor beta chain was captured by sequencing in a study of cytomegalovirus exposure and HLA in healthy donors. Overall study results and limits: Confirmation in vitro established that three CMV-associated chains were specific for CMV antigens. The investigators catalogued 150 to 200 TCR beta chains as cytomegalovirus-associated. Generally TCR sequences proved uncommon, though certain public TCRs appeared in numerous donors. Both high specificity and high sensitivity reportedly marked the classifier's diagnosis of cytomegalovirus status.

Comments on this clone: What it binds is not known.

Data came from immunoSEQ multiplex PCR; TCRdb stores just in-frame clones and leaves some out. The sample carries tens of thousands of clones, roughly 92% recorded once. CDR3 length equals 15 residues. The germline CDR1 and CDR2 sequences are SGDLS and YYNGEE. V lost 0 bases to trimming and J lost 5 bases; unmatched junction nucleotides: 4. The sequenced sample was PBMCs. This rearrangement joins TRBV9 to TRBJ2-3; 9 bases align to TRBD2. The TCR originated in a woman aged 18-30 years in good health and CMV-seronegative. CDR3 in DNA: TGTGCCAGCAGCGTAGGGGGCGGGGGGGGAGATACGCAGTATTTT. Amino acid sequence: CASSVGGGGGDTQYF. Looking up the rest from reference TRBV9 and TRBJ2-3 gives the full variable domain: DSGVTQTPKHLITATGQRVTLRCSPRSGDLSVYWYQQSLDQGLQFLIQYYNGEERAKGNILERFSAQQFPDLHSELNLSSLELGDSALYFCASSVGGGGGDTQYFGPGTRLTVL.